This is a list of T cell receptor beta chains from one sample in a study of response to subunit inactivated influenza vaccine. TCRdb called the RT-PCR reads again in MiXCR, with one record for every CDR3 protein. Of 500,000 or so distinct CDR3 sequences in the sample, about 15% were seen once. The sample here was CD4+ T cells sorted from PBMCs, taken roughly 24 months after vaccination. The receptors come from a man between 50 and 69 years old who received an inactivated influenza vaccine. Both conserved end residues are part of each CDR3. The D gene is left open where the match is weak. Rows give clone size only sometimes, using once, few, many, or a class for an expanded clone.

V gene	clone size	D gene	J gene	CDR3 protein	CDR3 DNA
TRBV5-1	few	TRBD1	TRBJ2-4	CASKDREGKNIQYF	TGCGCCAGCAAGGACAGGGAAGGCAAAAACATTCAGTACTTC
TRBV4-3	-	TRBD2	TRBJ2-7	CASSQVLQTSGSRYEQYF	TGCGCCAGCAGCCAAGTCCTCCAGACTAGCGGGAGTCGGTACGAGCAGTACTTC
TRBV10-3	-	TRBD2	TRBJ2-1	CAISEPGLAGRRGDEQFF	TGTGCCATCAGTGAGCCTGGACTAGCGGGACGGAGAGGAGATGAGCAGTTCTTC
TRBV10-3	few	TRBD1	TRBJ1-4	CAISESQGASEKLFF	TGTGCCATCAGTGAGTCACAGGGGGCAAGTGAAAAACTGTTTTTT
TRBV5-5	-	-	TRBJ2-5	CASSRETGREETQYF	TGTGCCAGCAGCCGAGAGACAGGGAGGGAAGAGACCCAGTACTTC
TRBV12-3/TRBV12-4	few	TRBD2	TRBJ2-2	CASTWGGNTGELFF	TGTGCCAGCACCTGGGGGGGAAACACCGGGGAGCTGTTTTTT
TRBV12-3/TRBV12-4	-	-	TRBJ2-1	CASSLGPAAYNEQFF	TGTGCCAGCAGTTTAGGGCCGGCTGCCTACAATGAGCAGTTCTTC
TRBV28	few	-	TRBJ1-5	CASSRAGDYQPQHF	TGTGCCAGCAGTCGGGCAGGGGACTATCAGCCCCAGCATTTT
TRBV20-1	few	-	TRBJ2-3	CSARAGTENTQYF	TGCAGTGCTAGAGCCGGGACGGAAAATACGCAGTATTTT
TRBV5-1	many	TRBD2	TRBJ2-1	CASSLGGGSSYNEQFF	TGTGCCAGCAGCTTAGGCGGGGGGAGCTCCTACAATGAGCAGTTCTTC
TRBV6-5	few	-	TRBJ1-1	CASSYSSNSAGPAFF	TGTGCCAGCAGTTACTCGAGTAATTCTGCAGGTCCAGCTTTCTTT
TRBV20-1	few	-	TRBJ1-1	CSARPADTEAFF	TGCAGTGCTAGACCTGCGGACACTGAAGCTTTCTTT
TRBV20-1	few	-	TRBJ1-2	CSAGTTNGYTF	TGCAGTGCCGGGACAACGAATGGCTACACCTTC
TRBV24-1	-	-	TRBJ2-3	CATDGRSDTDTQYF	TGTGCCACCGATGGGCGGAGTGACACAGATACGCAGTATTTT
TRBV4-2	-	-	TRBJ1-3	CASSQGPLSGNTIYF	TGTGCCAGCAGCCAGGGTCCCCTCTCTGGAAACACCATATATTTT
TRBV20-1	many	-	TRBJ2-5	CSARGGNQETQYF	TGCAGTGCTAGAGGCGGCAACCAAGAGACCCAGTACTTC
TRBV9	-	TRBD1	TRBJ1-1	CASGGQGWMNTEAFF	TGTGCCAGCGGGGGACAGGGCTGGATGAACACTGAAGCTTTCTTT
TRBV6-1	few	TRBD1	TRBJ1-4	CASSLDRASTNEKLFF	TGTGCCAGCAGCCTCGACAGGGCCTCAACTAATGAAAAACTGTTTTTT
TRBV4-3	-	-	TRBJ2-5	CASSQETGYGETQYF	TGCGCCAGCAGCCAAGAAACAGGGTATGGAGAGACCCAGTACTTC
TRBV9	few	TRBD2	TRBJ2-3	CASSIEPSGSTDTQYF	TGTGCCAGCAGCATTGAACCTAGCGGGAGTACAGATACGCAGTATTTT
TRBV3-1	-	TRBD1	TRBJ2-7	CASSTRTGQYF	TGTGCCAGCAGCACCCGGACAGGGCAGTACTTC
TRBV9	many	-	TRBJ2-2	CASSGVSGALKAGELFF	TGTGCCAGCAGCGGAGTTTCGGGTGCTCTCAAGGCCGGGGAGCTGTTTTTT
TRBV3-1	-	-	TRBJ1-5	CASSQDAAGLQPQHF	TGTGCCAGCAGCCAAGATGCGGCAGGGCTCCAGCCCCAGCATTTT
TRBV20-1	-	TRBD2	TRBJ2-3	CSARMLAGTADTQYF	TGCAGTGCTAGAATGCTAGCGGGGACCGCAGATACGCAGTATTTT
TRBV20-1	-	-	TRBJ2-2	CSAQRASARTGELFF	TGCAGTGCCCAGCGGGCTAGCGCCCGGACCGGGGAGCTGTTTTTT
TRBV5-4	-	-	TRBJ1-5	CASSRGDRNQPQHF	TGTGCCAGCAGCCGAGGGGATAGGAATCAGCCCCAGCATTTT
TRBV28	-	-	TRBJ2-2	CASRPGVSLNTGELFF	TGTGCCAGCAGGCCTGGGGTCTCCTTGAACACCGGGGAGCTGTTTTTT
TRBV2	-	-	TRBJ2-7	CASNRVTYEQYF	TGTGCCAGCAACCGGGTAACCTACGAGCAGTACTTC
TRBV6-2/TRBV6-3	-	TRBD2	TRBJ2-7	CASTGGFYEQYF	TGTGCCAGCACCGGGGGGTTCTACGAGCAGTACTTC
TRBV7-9	-	-	TRBJ1-2	CASSVGGSLGYTF	TGTGCCAGCAGCGTAGGAGGCAGCCTTGGCTACACCTTC
TRBV12-3/TRBV12-4	-	-	TRBJ1-6	CASSGLSLNSPLHF	TGTGCCAGCAGCGGGCTTTCTTTAAATTCACCCCTCCACTTT
TRBV29-1	many	TRBD2	TRBJ2-1	CSARGRTSGANEQFF	TGCAGCGCAAGGGGTAGGACTAGCGGGGCCAATGAGCAGTTCTTC
TRBV27	few	TRBD1	TRBJ2-2	CASTAGTGVDTGELFF	TGTGCCAGCACTGCAGGGACAGGGGTTGACACCGGGGAGCTGTTTTTT
TRBV5-6	few	-	TRBJ2-7	CASSLADFYSYEQYF	TGTGCCAGCAGCTTGGCGGACTTCTACTCCTACGAGCAGTACTTC
TRBV21-1	-	-	TRBJ2-7	CASPAVGRPYEQYF	TGTGCCAGCCCCGCCGTAGGACGCCCATACGAGCAGTACTTC
TRBV29-1	-	-	TRBJ1-5	CSVGATEPQHF	TGCAGCGTTGGGGCGACGGAGCCCCAGCATTTT
TRBV24-1	few	-	TRBJ2-2	CATSRNRNTGELFF	TGTGCCACCAGCAGGAATAGGAACACCGGGGAGCTGTTTTTT
TRBV3-1	few	TRBD1	TRBJ2-1	CASSLGQGLVEQFF	TGTGCCAGCAGCCTCGGACAGGGCTTAGTTGAGCAGTTCTTC
TRBV4-2	few	-	TRBJ2-2	CASSQDPGRGGELFF	TGTGCCAGCAGCCAAGATCCCGGCAGGGGCGGGGAGCTGTTTTTT
TRBV28	few	TRBD1	TRBJ2-2	CASSLAGGIGELFF	TGTGCCAGCAGTTTGGCAGGGGGAATCGGGGAGCTGTTTTTT
TRBV12-3/TRBV12-4	many	-	TRBJ2-1	CASSRTRDNEQFF	TGTGCCAGCAGCCGTACTAGGGACAATGAGCAGTTCTTC
TRBV5-5	few	-	TRBJ2-1	CASSLTGTNSKSEQFF	TGTGCCAGCAGCTTAACCGGGACGAACTCTAAATCGGAGCAGTTCTTC
TRBV12-3/TRBV12-4	-	TRBD1	TRBJ2-7	CASSLYTGAYEQYF	TGTGCCAGCAGTTTATACACAGGGGCCTACGAGCAGTACTTC
TRBV20-1	-	TRBD1	TRBJ1-6	CSANSPGQGSRTHNSPLHF	TGCAGTGCTAACTCGCCGGGACAGGGTTCTCGTACACATAATTCACCCCTCCACTTT
TRBV3-1	few	-	TRBJ1-2	CASSPDTSYGYTF	TGTGCCAGCAGCCCGGACACTAGCTATGGCTACACCTTC
TRBV20-1	-	-	TRBJ2-7	CSTSRMATYEQYF	TGCAGTACTAGCCGTATGGCTACCTACGAGCAGTACTTC
TRBV20-1	-	-	TRBJ2-1	CSARDHGRAYEQFF	TGCAGTGCTAGAGATCATGGACGGGCTTATGAGCAGTTCTTC
TRBV28	few	TRBD1	TRBJ1-2	CASSETGQGIYGYTF	TGTGCCAGCAGTGAGACCGGACAGGGGATCTATGGCTACACCTTC
TRBV4-1	few	-	TRBJ2-2	CASSQYPGATGELFF	TGCGCCAGCAGCCAATATCCGGGCGCCACCGGGGAGCTGTTTTTT
TRBV5-6	few	-	TRBJ2-3	CASSRIEDAEITDTQYF	TGTGCCAGCAGCCGAATCGAGGACGCCGAGATCACAGATACGCAGTATTTT
TRBV28	-	TRBD2	TRBJ2-6	CASSFSGRSSGANVLTF	TGTGCCAGCAGTTTTAGCGGGCGCTCCTCTGGGGCCAACGTCCTGACTTTC
TRBV6-1	-	-	TRBJ1-2	CASSPLGGSYGYTF	TGTGCCAGCAGTCCCCTCGGGGGGTCCTATGGCTACACCTTC
TRBV7-2	few	-	TRBJ2-7	CASSDPGGPVPYEQYF	TGTGCCAGCAGCGACCCCGGGGGGCCCGTCCCTTACGAGCAGTACTTC
TRBV10-3	-	-	TRBJ2-3	CAIRGAVTDTQYF	TGTGCCATCAGAGGAGCGGTCACAGATACGCAGTATTTT
TRBV5-1	many	TRBD1	TRBJ1-1	CASSPDYRGLGTEAFF	TGCGCCAGCAGCCCGGACTACAGGGGGCTGGGCACTGAAGCTTTCTTT
TRBV29-1	-	-	TRBJ2-5	CSGYREGRTQYF	TGCAGCGGGTACAGGGAGGGTCGGACCCAGTACTTC
TRBV12-3/TRBV12-4	many	-	TRBJ1-5	CASSLPGYSNQPQHF	TGTGCCAGCAGTTTACCGGGTTATAGCAATCAGCCCCAGCATTTT
TRBV12-3/TRBV12-4	few	-	TRBJ2-1	CASSLGRGRYNEQFF	TGTGCCAGCAGTTTAGGTAGGGGTAGGTACAATGAGCAGTTCTTC
TRBV5-1	-	-	TRBJ2-1	CASSLSGVGHNEQFF	TGCGCCAGCAGCTTGAGCGGCGTGGGACACAATGAGCAGTTCTTC